This T cell receptor (beta chain) is drawn from a study of identical twins (dated by TCRdb to 2016 to 2018). Study-level background: To test whether fetal clonotypes persist, the study used deep sequencing on TCR alpha and beta repertoires from monozygotic twins, unrelated adults of various ages, and cord blood. Replicate twin experiments were performed at different times using different library preparation protocols to rule out contamination.

As encoded in the germline V gene (reference sequence), CDR1 is DFQATT while CDR2 is SNEGSKA. CDR3 length: 14 amino acids, cysteine to phenylalanine. Solely the CDR3 DNA is kept, with 42 bases framed from the first base. Ends trimmed: V by 2 bases, J by 7 bases; bases unmatched to a gene: 11. What the study reported, not specific to this receptor: In monozygotic twins, recombination models systematically underestimated out-of-frame TCR alpha sharing, but the models matched the sharing seen between unrelated individuals. Abundant cord blood beta clonotypes carried fewer insertions; young adult naive repertoires showed a weaker similar trend, while memory repertoires showed none. Compared with coincidental sharing between unrelated individuals, an excess of low generation-probability sequences was observed among out-of-frame TCR alpha sequences shared between twins. Zero-insertion analyses could be partly confounded by invariant T cells such as MAIT and iNKT, though diverse VJ usage argued against such confounding for most clonotypes. The excess sharing between twins in beta out-of-frame sequences was weaker because fewer shared sequences reduced the signal-to-noise ratio. Because the same donors could not be followed over many years, the conclusions depended on cross-sectional statistical analysis.

This clonotype was observed a few times. It lacks a known antigen. There are no base qualities to consult, and no much larger clone falls within one base. Only healthy Caucasian donors were included. The twin cohort comprised three pairs of female monozygotic twins, all aged roughly 18 to 30 years. The RNA used for TCR libraries was isolated from peripheral blood mononuclear cells. Library prep was done by 5' RACE. Sequencing was carried out with an Illumina HiSeq 2000. Template switching introduced a universal primer binding site; the final cDNA contained a unique molecular identifier, enabling accurate counting of TCR cDNA molecules. Specific primers in the conserved constant-segment region were used to synthesize first-strand cDNA for TCR alpha and beta chains. To control for contamination, every cDNA library carried two barcodes: a SMART-Mk sample barcode plus Illumina barcodes. Two successive PCR steps introduced TruSeq adapter sequences along with Illumina sample barcodes. TCR alpha and beta cDNA libraries were sequenced on the Illumina HiSeq platform with custom primers. The original methods were these. Unique molecular identifiers were extracted from raw reads with MiGEC, and CDR3 positions were determined with MiXCR. For each individual, recombination models were inferred using an EM algorithm with the repgenHMM and IGoR tools. Shared clonotypes were analyzed with the tcR package in R, and sharing was normalized by the product of cloneset sizes. Out-of-frame nonproductive sequences were analyzed to study raw recombination free of thymic and clonal selection effects. TCRdb trimmed public reads at Q25 via fastp, called clones via MiXCR and kept in-frame beta chains. Merged by CDR3 protein, the rows form single entries marked with the most common genes and DNA. TCRdb, not the authors, supplied the V and J calls. The table for this sample lists roughly 570,000 distinct CDR3 sequences; 9.6% of them were counted only once. 2.5% to 3.5% of the sample comes from the top ten.

This sample was also put to use in a study of yellow fever vaccine responses in identical twins. As noted in the second study: The T cell response to vaccination in identical twins was reported by the authors to appear partly convergent and partly personalized. The study precisely tracked vaccine-responding T cell clones in identical twins.

The material sequenced was PBMCs. This TCR was sampled from a woman in her late teens or twenties in good health. The chain uses TRBV20-1 and TRBJ2-7; the junction holds 7 bases that match TRBD1. The nucleotide sequence reads TGCAGTGCTAGACACGGGACAGCTACTAGGGAGCAGTACTTC. Translated, this gives CSARHGTATREQYF.